The 19 T cell receptor beta chains reported below all come from one sample, sequenced in a study of CD8 T cells in Susac syndrome. Reverse transcription of roughly 0.45 to 1 ug RNA was performed with random hexamers. MiXCR was run by TCRdb on the immunoSEQ multiplex PCR reads, yielding one entry per CDR3 protein. This sample has about 60,000 distinct CDR3 sequences, with 90% to 95% found just once. Sequencing was carried out using CD8+ T cells from PBMCs. These receptors originate from a human donor with multiple sclerosis.

The chain is built from TRBV20-1 and TRBJ2-1; 7 bases align to TRBD2. The V segment lost 1 base and the J segment 9 bases; nucleotides outside the gene matches: 6. This CDR3 has 13 residues. CDR1 is DFQATT, CDR2 SNEGSKA, per germline (reference sequence). The CDR3 DNA reads TGCAGTGCTAGAGCTCGGGAGGATATTGAGCAGTTCTTC. Its protein is CSARAREDIEQFF.

This sequence joins TRBV13 and TRBJ2-1; possible D gene TRBD2, 6 bases. V lost 5 bases and J 0 bases, leaving 17 bases between the germline ends. Germline assignment: CDR1 PRHDT and CDR2 FYEKMQ (reference sequence). The CDR3 totals 17 residues. The CDR3: CASSLIAAWSSYNEQFF. As DNA, the CDR3 is TGTGCCAGCAGCCTGATAGCGGCCTGGAGCTCCTACAATGAGCAGTTCTTC.

The J gene is TRBJ2-1, the V gene TRBV29-1; 9 bases match TRBD1. This CDR3 has 15 residues. Per the germline V gene, CDR1 is SQVTM and CDR2 is ANQGSEA. V dropped 7 bases and J dropped 2; count of bases not matched to a gene: 9. DNA for the CDR3: TGCAGCGGCCTTGAACAGGGGGCGGCCTACAATGAGCAGTTCTTC. This codes for CSGLEQGAAYNEQFF.

The CDR3 coding sequence is TGTGCCAGCAGTTACGGGGGGGAGGATCAGCCCCAGCATTTT. This encodes CASSYGGEDQPQHF. The V call is TRBV6-6, the J call TRBJ1-5; a weak D match, TRBD1 (5 bases). This CDR3 is 14 amino acids long. V was trimmed by 2 bases and J by 5 bases, leaving 10 bases between them. The germline V gene has CDR1 MNHNY and CDR2 SVGAGI (reference sequence).

This clonotype was counted a single time. The CDR3 protein is CASNPDQGSSGANVLTF. The DNA of the CDR3 is TGCGCCAGCAATCCTGATCAGGGGTCCTCTGGGGCCAACGTCCTGACTTTC. The chain has TRBV5-1 and TRBJ2-6; possible D gene TRBD1, 6 bases. Germline V gene data show CDR1 as SGHRS and CDR2 as YFSETQ. Trimming removed 6 bases at V and 0 bases at J, with 16 bases between. This CDR3 contains 17 residues.

This chain connects TRBV27 to TRBJ2-1; 8 positions agree with TRBD2. This CDR3 has 17 residues. V dropped 10 bases and J dropped 7; count of bases not matched to a gene: 21. The V gene's germline CDR1 is MNHEY and CDR2 SMNVEV (reference sequence). The DNA for the CDR3 is TGTGCCACCCCGATAGTCCCCGGGACTAGGGGTCGGAATGAGCAGTTCTTC. Its protein is CATPIVPGTRGRNEQFF.

V is TRBV18 and J is TRBJ1-4, with D uncertain. V shed 3 bases and J shed 2 bases, with 19 bases lying between them. The CDR3 length is 18 residues. The V gene's germline CDR1 is KGHSH and CDR2 LQKENI. The CDR3 coding sequence is TGTGCCAGCTCACCTTACTGGAGGGATAGAAGGACTAATGAAAAACTGTTTTTT. It translates to CASSPYWRDRRTNEKLFF.

V usage is TRBV20-1 and J usage is TRBJ2-7, with unresolved D. Between the trimmed V and J ends, which lost 2 bases and 0 bases, there was a span of 8 bases. The CDR3 sequence is 13 residues long. CDR1 is DFQATT, CDR2 SNEGSKA, per germline (reference sequence). The CDR3 reads CSARRADSYEQYF. The CDR3 DNA follows: TGCAGTGCTAGACGGGCTGACTCCTACGAGCAGTACTTC.

The V call is TRBV30, the J call TRBJ2-7, with D possibly being TRBD1 (5 bases). CDR1 is GTSNPN, CDR2 SVGIG, per germline (reference sequence). Trimming stripped 4 bases from V and 3 bases from J, with 10 bases between. This CDR3 spans 12 amino acids. The CDR3 is CAWNPDSYEQYF. CDR3 DNA sequence: TGTGCCTGGAACCCAGACAGCTACGAGCAGTACTTC. Supplemented by reference TRBV30 and TRBJ2-7, the full variable domain reads SQTIHQWPATLVQPVGSPLSLECTVEGTSNPNLYWYRQAAGRGLQLLFYSVGIGQISSEVPQNLSASRPQDRQFILSSKKLLLSDSGFYLCAWNPDSYEQYFGPGTRLTVT.

The rearrangement uses TRBV28 and TRBJ2-1; D assignment may be TRBD1 or TRBD2 (5 bases each). From germline, CDR1 is MDHEN and CDR2 SYDVKM. CDR3 length: 13 residues. V shed 2 bases and J shed 14 bases, with 16 bases lying between them. The CDR3 nucleotides are TGTGCCAGCAGTTTACTAGCCGGGACCAGGGAGTTCTTC. Amino acid sequence: CASSLLAGTREFF. Using reference TRBV28 and TRBJ2-1 for the parts outside the CDR3, the full variable domain is DVKVTQSSRYLVKRTGEKVFLECVQDMDHENMFWYRQDPGLGLRLIYFSYDVKMKEKGDIPEGYSVSREKKERFSLILESASTNQTSMYLCASSLLAGTREFFGPGTRLTVL.

This clonotype was detected a few times. V and J are TRBV20-1 and TRBJ1-1; D is unresolved. This CDR3 is built from 16 residues. V lost 0 bases and J lost 6, with 20 bases in between. Germline loops: CDR1 DFQATT, CDR2 SNEGSKA (reference sequence). The CDR3 DNA reads TGCAGTGCTAGAGATCAGATGAGGGAAAATGGCCCTGAAGCTTTCTTT. The encoded protein is CSARDQMRENGPEAFF.

This sequence joins TRBV6-2 or TRBV6-3 and TRBJ2-7, with D maybe TRBD1 (7 bases). V was clipped by 6 bases and J by 5 bases, with 17 bases between them. The V gene's germline CDR1 is MNHEY and CDR2 SVGEGT. The CDR3 is 14 amino acids. Written as DNA, the CDR3 is TGTGCCAGCAGCATCGTGGGCAGGGGGGACGAGCAGTACTTC. This encodes CASSIVGRGDEQYF.

CDR3 nucleotide sequence: TGTGCCAGCAGTGAGTCCGGGTCCCACTCTGGGGCCAACGTCCTGACTTTC. Amino acids: CASSESGSHSGANVLTF. The genes are TRBV25-1 and TRBJ2-6; no clear D gene. The CDR3 covers 17 residues. The ends were cut back, 3 bases at V and 0 bases at J, with 12 bases in the middle. Germline V gene sequence: CDR1 MGHDK, CDR2 SYGVNS.

This clonotype appeared a single time. The rearrangement links TRBV3-1 to TRBJ2-7, with D uncertain. The CDR3 is 13 residues long. Germline V gene sequence: CDR1 LGHDT, CDR2 YNNKEL (reference sequence). Trimming took off 4 bases at V and 5 bases at J, with 12 bases between the two ends. Here the CDR3 reads CASSPPSPNEQYF. CDR3 nucleotide sequence: TGTGCCAGCAGCCCTCCCTCTCCCAACGAGCAGTACTTC.

This sequence joins TRBV9 and TRBJ2-1; D is ambiguous. CDR1 is SGDLS and CDR2 is YYNGEE in the germline V gene. The CDR3 is 15 residues long. Between the trimmed V and J ends, which lost 4 bases and 0 bases, there was a span of 11 bases. CDR3 in amino acids: CASSTRMNSYNEQFF. In DNA, the CDR3 is TGTGCCAGCAGCACCCGTATGAACTCCTACAATGAGCAGTTCTTC.

This clonotype is a singleton in its sample. The chain has TRBV7-9 and TRBJ1-4, with D possibly matching TRBD1 (5 bases). CDR1 SEHNR and CDR2 FQNEAQ come from the germline V gene (reference sequence). The CDR3 consists of 13 residues. Between the trimmed V and J ends, which lost 6 bases and 4 bases, there was a span of 9 bases. CDR3 DNA: TGTGCCAGCAGTCTAGGGGATAATGAAAAACTGTTTTTT. Amino acid sequence: CASSLGDNEKLFF.

This clonotype was observed a few times. The V gene is TRBV7-2, the J gene TRBJ2-4; TRBD2 agrees at 7 bases. The CDR3 runs to 16 residues. V lost 6 bases to trimming and J lost 0 bases; unmatched junction nucleotides: 8. Germline-derived CDR1 and CDR2 are SGHTA and FQGNSA. CDR3 loop: CASRATGGLAKNIQYF. Here the CDR3 DNA reads TGTGCCAGCAGAGCGACGGGGGGACTAGCCAAAAACATTCAGTACTTC.

This chain joins TRBV12-3 or TRBV12-4 and TRBJ1-6; tentatively, D is TRBD1 (5 bases). The V end was cut by 3 bases, the J end by 9 bases, with 9 bases between. The length of the CDR3 is 13 residues. The CDR3 sequence: CASSFDGGSPLHF. The DNA of the CDR3 is TGTGCCAGCAGTTTTGACGGGGGTTCACCCCTCCACTTT.

This clonotype has a single count. The V and J genes are TRBV5-6 and TRBJ1-6, with D maybe TRBD1 (5 bases). CDR1 is SGHDT and CDR2 is YYEEEE in the germline V gene. The CDR3 is made up of 13 amino acids. Trimming pared 0 bases from V and 14 bases from J, leaving 12 bases between. The chain's CDR3 is CASSLGTPFTLHF. In nucleotides, the CDR3 is TGTGCCAGCAGCTTGGGGACACCTTTCACCCTCCACTTT.